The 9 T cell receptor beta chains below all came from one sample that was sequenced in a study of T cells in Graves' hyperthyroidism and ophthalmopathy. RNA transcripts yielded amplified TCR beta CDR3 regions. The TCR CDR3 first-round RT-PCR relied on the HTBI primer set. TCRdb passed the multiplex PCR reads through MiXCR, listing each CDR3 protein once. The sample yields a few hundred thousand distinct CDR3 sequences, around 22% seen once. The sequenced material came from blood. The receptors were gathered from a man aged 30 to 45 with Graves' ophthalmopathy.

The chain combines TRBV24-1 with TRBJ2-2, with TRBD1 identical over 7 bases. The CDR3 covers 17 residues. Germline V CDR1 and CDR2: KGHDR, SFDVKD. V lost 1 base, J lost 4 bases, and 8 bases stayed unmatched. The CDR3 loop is CATSDFNRGPGTGELFF. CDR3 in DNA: TGTGCCACCAGTGATTTTAATAGGGGGCCGGGCACCGGGGAGCTGTTTTTT.

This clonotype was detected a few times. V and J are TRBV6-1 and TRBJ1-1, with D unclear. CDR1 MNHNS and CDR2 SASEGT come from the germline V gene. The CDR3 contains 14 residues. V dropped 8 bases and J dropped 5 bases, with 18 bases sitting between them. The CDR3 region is CASARTVGVTEAFF. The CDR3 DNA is TGTGCCAGCGCCAGGACGGTGGGTGTTACTGAAGCTTTCTTT.

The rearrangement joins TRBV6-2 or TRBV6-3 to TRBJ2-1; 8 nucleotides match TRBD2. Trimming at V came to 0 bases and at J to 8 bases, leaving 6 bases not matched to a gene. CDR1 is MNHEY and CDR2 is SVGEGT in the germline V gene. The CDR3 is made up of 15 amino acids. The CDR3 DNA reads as TGTGCCAGCAGTTACTCTAGCGGGGCCCTCTATGAGCAGTTCTTC. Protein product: CASSYSSGALYEQFF.

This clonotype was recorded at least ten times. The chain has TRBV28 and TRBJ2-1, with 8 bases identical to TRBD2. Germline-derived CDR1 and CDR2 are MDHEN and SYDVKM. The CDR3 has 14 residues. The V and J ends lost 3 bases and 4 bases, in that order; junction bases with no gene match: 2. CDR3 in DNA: TGTGCCAGCAGTTTGACGGGAGGGTACAATGAGCAGTTCTTC. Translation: CASSLTGGYNEQFF.

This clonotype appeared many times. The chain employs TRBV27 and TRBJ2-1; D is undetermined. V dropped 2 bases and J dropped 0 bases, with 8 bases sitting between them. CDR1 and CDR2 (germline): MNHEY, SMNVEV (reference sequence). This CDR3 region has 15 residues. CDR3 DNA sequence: TGTGCCAGCAGTTTAACACCTAGCTCCTACAATGAGCAGTTCTTC. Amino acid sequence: CASSLTPSSYNEQFF.

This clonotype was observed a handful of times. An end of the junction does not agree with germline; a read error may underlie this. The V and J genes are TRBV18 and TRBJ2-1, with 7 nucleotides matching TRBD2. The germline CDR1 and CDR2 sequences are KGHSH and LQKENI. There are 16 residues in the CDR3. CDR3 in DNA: TGTGCCAGCTCACCAGGGGAGGGCGGCCCCTACAGTGAGCAGTTCTTC. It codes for CASSPGEGGPYSEQFF.

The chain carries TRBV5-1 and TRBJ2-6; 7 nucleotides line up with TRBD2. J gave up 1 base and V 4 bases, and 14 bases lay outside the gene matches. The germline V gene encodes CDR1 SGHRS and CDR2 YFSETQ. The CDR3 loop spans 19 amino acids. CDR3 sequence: CASSLSSWAGESGANVLTF. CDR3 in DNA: TGCGCCAGCAGCCTATCGTCCTGGGCGGGAGAATCTGGGGCCAACGTCCTGACTTTC.

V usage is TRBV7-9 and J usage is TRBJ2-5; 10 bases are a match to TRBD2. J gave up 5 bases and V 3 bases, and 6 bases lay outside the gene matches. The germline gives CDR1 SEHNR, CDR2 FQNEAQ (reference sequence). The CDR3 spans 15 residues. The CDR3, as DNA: TGTGCCAGCAGCTTGGAACTAGCGGGGCGCGAGACCCAGTACTTC. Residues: CASSLELAGRETQYF. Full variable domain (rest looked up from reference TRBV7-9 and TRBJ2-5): DTGVSQNPRHKITKRGQNVTFRCDPISEHNRLYWYRQTLGQGPEFLTYFQNEAQLEKSRLLSDRFSAERPKGSFSTLEIQRTEQGDSAMYLCASSLELAGRETQYFGPGTRLLVL.

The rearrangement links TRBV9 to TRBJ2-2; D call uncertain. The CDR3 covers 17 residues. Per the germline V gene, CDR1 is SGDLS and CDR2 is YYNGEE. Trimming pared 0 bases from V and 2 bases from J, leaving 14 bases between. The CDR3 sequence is CASSVVRQVLNTGELFF. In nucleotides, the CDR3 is TGTGCCAGCAGCGTAGTAAGGCAGGTTCTAAACACCGGGGAGCTGTTTTTT.